Following are 32 T cell receptor beta chains from one sample sequenced in a study of Graves' ophthalmopathy and Graves' hyperthyroidism. Amplification of TCR beta CDR3 regions used RNA transcripts. Investigators did first-round RT-PCR with HTBI primers, then second-round multiplex PCR. TCRdb reprocessed the multiplex PCR reads via MiXCR and lists one record per CDR3 protein. The table lists about 210,000 distinct CDR3 sequences, under 30% of them singletons. Sequencing used peripheral blood. Receptors were obtained from a man in his forties or fifties with Graves' ophthalmopathy.

The chain combines TRBV19 with TRBJ1-5, with 7 bases lining up with TRBD1. The CDR3 extends over 17 amino acids. Germline-derived CDR1 and CDR2 are LNHDA and SQIVND (reference sequence). J lost 2 bases, V lost 1 base, and 8 bases had no gene match. In DNA form, the CDR3 reads TGTGCCAGTAGTATAGCAACGACAGGGAGAGGCAATCAGCCCCAGCATTTT. Amino acid sequence: CASSIATTGRGNQPQHF.

The chain employs TRBV11-2 and TRBJ2-7; 10 nucleotides line up with TRBD1. This CDR3 has 17 residues. Trimming cost V 2 bases and J 3 bases; bases outside gene matches: 10. Germline CDR1 is SGHAT and CDR2 is FQNNGV. For the CDR3, the DNA is TGTGCCAGCAGCTTAAGAGGGACAGGGGCCCCCCTCTACGAGCAGTACTTC. Amino acids: CASSLRGTGAPLYEQYF.

This clonotype was counted many times. This chain joins TRBV19 and TRBJ2-5; D not resolved. With 8 bases removed from V and 0 bases from J, the gap between germline ends came to 7 bases. From germline, CDR1 is LNHDA and CDR2 SQIVND (reference sequence). There are 12 residues in the CDR3. The CDR3 nucleotides are TGTGCCAGTTCTTTGAACCAAGAGACCCAGTACTTC. This translates into CASSLNQETQYF.

The chain combines TRBV19 with TRBJ1-6; D uncertain. Trimming shortened V by 3 bases and J by 13 bases, and 10 bases separated the two germline ends. The CDR3 runs to 12 residues. Germline lookup yields CDR1 LNHDA and CDR2 SQIVND (reference sequence). CDR3 nucleotide sequence: TGTGCCAGTAGTATCCCATTCTCTCCCCTCCACTTT. Amino acids: CASSIPFSPLHF.

This clonotype was counted ten times or more. The V gene is TRBV6-2 or TRBV6-3, the J gene TRBJ2-5; 8 nucleotides line up with TRBD2. The length of the CDR3 is 14 residues. V gave up 6 bases and J gave up 2 bases; unmatched junction bases: 5. The germline gives CDR1 MNHEY, CDR2 SVGEGT. The CDR3 bases are TGTGCCAGCAGCGGACCTAGCGGGCAAGAGACCCAGTACTTC. Amino acid sequence: CASSGPSGQETQYF.

This clonotype has ten or more counts. The V gene is TRBV12-3 or TRBV12-4, the J gene TRBJ2-5; D may match TRBD1 or TRBD2 (7 bases each). V was shortened by 7 bases and J by 5 bases, with 14 bases between the two germline ends. There are 13 residues in the CDR3. DNA for the CDR3: TGTGCCAGCACCCAGGGGGGGCAGGAGACCCAGTACTTC. Translating it yields CASTQGGQETQYF.

V and J are TRBV18 and TRBJ2-2; the D is unclear. V lost 2 bases, J lost 4 bases, and 11 bases lay in between. CDR3 length: 15 amino acids. Germline V lookup: CDR1 KGHSH, CDR2 LQKENI. The chain's CDR3 is CASSPGLTGTGELFF. CDR3 coding DNA: TGTGCCAGCTCACCAGGGTTGACGGGCACCGGGGAGCTGTTTTTT.

The V gene is TRBV19, the J gene TRBJ2-7, with a weak D call TRBD2 (6 bases). Trimming took 6 bases from V and 2 from J, leaving 20 bases between them. The CDR3 is made up of 16 amino acids. Germline CDR1 and CDR2: LNHDA and SQIVND (reference sequence). The CDR3 coding sequence is TGTGCCAGTAGCGACGGGTGGGGGGATCTTCCCTACGAGCAGTACTTC. This sequence encodes CASSDGWGDLPYEQYF.

This chain's CDR3 is CASTPGGRANTEAFF. As DNA, the CDR3 is TGTGCCAGCACCCCCGGGGGGAGAGCGAACACTGAAGCTTTCTTT. V is TRBV7-3 and J is TRBJ1-1; possibly TRBD1 for D (5 bases). From germline, CDR1 is SGHTA and CDR2 FQGTGA. CDR3 length: 15 residues. V lost 7 bases to trimming and J lost 1 base, with 16 bases between them.

This clonotype was counted many times. A much larger clone lies one base from this, so it may be a read error. This is likely a read error, given that the CDR3 carries no conserved phenylalanine or tryptophan at its end. Here the CDR3 DNA reads TGTGCCAGCAGTGAGCCGGGGAACCAAGAGACCCAGTACTCC. It specifies CASSEPGNQETQYS. The chain has TRBV25-1 and TRBJ2-5, with a weak D call TRBD2 (5 bases). The V gene lost 3 bases and the J gene lost 0 bases, with 8 bases spanning the gap. The CDR3 extends over 14 amino acids. CDR1 is MGHDK, CDR2 SYGVNS, per germline.

This clonotype was seen ten or more times. The genes are TRBV28 and TRBJ1-2; possible D gene TRBD1, 6 bases. This CDR3 has 14 residues. Per the germline V gene, CDR1 is MDHEN and CDR2 is SYDVKM. V was cut by 1 base and J by 7 bases, with 13 bases left in between. CDR3 protein: CASSLSQGGSGYTF. The CDR3 coding sequence is TGTGCCAGCAGTTTATCACAGGGAGGAAGTGGCTACACCTTC.

This clonotype was picked up many times. V and J are TRBV28 and TRBJ2-7; D is possibly TRBD1 (6 bases). Deletions cut 6 bases from V and 2 bases from J, with 14 bases between. This CDR3 has 14 residues. Per the germline V gene, CDR1 is MDHEN and CDR2 is SYDVKM. The CDR3 reads CASSHGGIAYEQYF. The CDR3 region has the DNA TGTGCCAGCAGCCATGGGGGCATCGCCTACGAGCAGTACTTC.

This clonotype was found many times. The V call is TRBV6-5, the J call TRBJ1-1; D not certain. The CDR3 runs to 11 residues. Germline CDR1 MNHEY, CDR2 SVGAGI. Trimming shortened V by 4 bases and J by 9 bases, and 9 bases separated the two germline ends. The CDR3 DNA follows: TGTGCCAGCAGTTTTAATACCCAAGCTTTCTTT. Its protein product is CASSFNTQAFF.

This clonotype was detected ten times or more. Given a much more abundant clone one base away, this may be a read error. The chain couples TRBV30 to TRBJ1-2, with D possibly being TRBD1 (6 bases). The V gene's germline CDR1 is GTSNPN and CDR2 SVGIG (reference sequence). CDR3 size: 12 residues. CDR3 sequence (DNA): TGTACCTGGTCGACAGGAAACTATGGCTACACCTTC. This encodes CTWSTGNYGYTF.

This clonotype was seen repeatedly, ten times or more. The chain is built from TRBV7-3 and TRBJ1-6; maybe TRBD1 (5 bases). Trimming cost V 0 bases and J 14 bases, with 11 bases left between them. Germline V gene sequence: CDR1 SGHTA, CDR2 FQGTGA. The CDR3 is 13 residues long. The DNA of the CDR3 is TGTGCCAGCAGCTTAACGGGACTTTCCACCCTCCACTTT. It yields the protein CASSLTGLSTLHF.

At least ten counts were recorded for this clonotype. The J gene is TRBJ1-1, the V gene TRBV7-9; D remains ambiguous. CDR1 is SEHNR and CDR2 is FQNEAQ in the germline V gene (reference sequence). The CDR3 has 14 amino acids. V shed 1 base and J shed 1 base, with 7 bases lying between them. For the CDR3, the DNA is TGTGCCAGCAGCTTAGGTGCCTGGAACACTGAAGCTTTCTTT. Protein product: CASSLGAWNTEAFF.

This clonotype showed up just once. The genes are TRBV7-8 and TRBJ1-2, with D possibly TRBD1 on 5 matching bases. Germline loops: CDR1 SGHVS, CDR2 FQNEAQ. Trimming took off 5 bases at V and 7 bases at J, with 17 bases between the two ends. CDR3 size: 14 residues. CDR3 sequence reads: CASSPRSQGSGYTF. The CDR3 coding sequence is TGTGCCAGCAGCCCACGATCGCAGGGCTCTGGCTACACCTTC.

This clonotype has ten or more counts. V usage is TRBV28 and J usage is TRBJ2-5, with TRBD1 matching over 8 bases. The CDR3 extends over 15 amino acids. V lost 2 bases, J lost 2 bases, and 4 bases stayed unmatched. The germline V gene has CDR1 MDHEN and CDR2 SYDVKM. CDR3 nucleotides: TGTGCCAGCAGTTTAAGGAGGACAGGGCAAGAGACCCAGTACTTC. Its translation is CASSLRRTGQETQYF.

This clonotype occurred many times. The chain employs TRBV6-1 and TRBJ1-1, with no clear D. CDR1 and CDR2 from the germline V gene are MNHNS and SASEGT. This CDR3 region has 12 residues. Trimming left V 7 bases short and J 6 bases short, with 12 bases between. The DNA of the CDR3 is TGTGCCAGCAATCTTCAGAGGGCTGAAGCTTTCTTT. It specifies CASNLQRAEAFF.

This clonotype appeared many times. The CDR3 here is CASSYSRTYEQYF. The CDR3 DNA reads TGTGCCAGCAGTTACAGCAGGACCTACGAGCAGTACTTC. The V and J genes are TRBV6-2 or TRBV6-3 and TRBJ2-7; D not certain. Germline CDR1 and CDR2: MNHEY and SVGEGT. This CDR3 region has 13 residues. Trimming stripped 2 bases from V and 2 bases from J, with 7 bases between.

V usage is TRBV6-2 or TRBV6-3 and J usage is TRBJ2-2, with TRBD2 identical over 10 bases. V lost 5 bases to trimming and J lost 4 bases; unmatched junction nucleotides: 13. Germline V gene lookup returns CDR1 MNHEY and CDR2 SVGEGT. This CDR3 is built from 18 residues. The CDR3 is CASSPRASGSLGTGELFF. The CDR3 DNA follows: TGTGCCAGCAGTCCCCGGGCTAGCGGGAGTTTAGGCACCGGGGAGCTGTTTTTT.

There are many counts of this clonotype. V and J are TRBV9 and TRBJ2-5; unclear D gene. Between the trimmed V and J ends, which lost 3 bases and 6 bases, there was a span of 12 bases. Germline V gene data show CDR1 as SGDLS and CDR2 as YYNGEE. The CDR3 contains 13 residues. CDR3 DNA: TGTGCCAGCAGCGAGACGCCGACGCAGACCCAGTACTTC. Translated, it gives CASSETPTQTQYF.

This clonotype was counted once. The genes are TRBV20-1 and TRBJ1-6; 7 bases are a match to TRBD1. The CDR3 covers 14 residues. CDR1 and CDR2 from the germline V gene are DFQATT and SNEGSKA (reference sequence). After removal of 6 bases from V and 9 bases from J, the junction contained 11 bases not matched to a gene. The CDR3: CSAYLTGTLSPLHF. The CDR3 nucleotides read TGCAGTGCCTATTTGACAGGGACACTTTCACCCCTCCACTTT.

The table lists this clonotype with many counts. A read error may explain this, as a much larger clone is one base away. The V and J genes are TRBV20-1 and TRBJ2-7, with unresolved D. The CDR3 has 11 amino acids. The germline gives CDR1 DFQATT, CDR2 SNEGSKA (reference sequence). The V gene lost 7 bases and the J gene lost 6 bases, with 13 bases spanning the gap. In DNA form, the CDR3 reads TGCAGTGTTGACCTACCCATCGAGCAGTACTTC. Residues: CSVDLPIEQYF.

Many counts were recorded for this clonotype. The V call is TRBV29-1, the J call TRBJ2-7; TRBD2 aligns across 7 bases. CDR1 is SQVTM, CDR2 ANQGSEA, per germline. Trimming took 1 base from V and 0 from J; bases not matched to a gene: 3. The CDR3 runs to 14 residues. For the CDR3, the DNA is TGCAGCGTTGAAGGGCGGGAGAGCTCCTACGAGCAGTACTTC. Translation: CSVEGRESSYEQYF.

This clonotype was recorded many times. V gene TRBV12-3 or TRBV12-4 combines with J gene TRBJ2-2; tentative D call: TRBD1 (6 bases). V was pared by 6 bases and J by 8 bases, with 7 bases between. The CDR3 has 11 residues. CDR3 nucleotides: TGTGCCAGCAGCAGGGGTGGGGAGCTGTTTTTT. Its protein is CASSRGGELFF.

In this sample, this clonotype turned up a few times. This chain uses TRBV18 with TRBJ2-7; D is undetermined. V lost 6 bases and J lost 0, with 15 bases in between. This CDR3 has 15 residues. The germline V gene has CDR1 KGHSH and CDR2 LQKENI. The DNA for the CDR3 is TGTGCCAGCTCCCAGGAAGCCGGACCCTCCTACGAGCAGTACTTC. Encoded protein: CASSQEAGPSYEQYF.

This chain connects TRBV19 to TRBJ1-5, with 7 bases lining up with TRBD1. The germline CDR1 and CDR2 sequences are LNHDA and SQIVND (reference sequence). This CDR3 contains 15 residues. Unmatched junction bases numbered 8, after V lost 5 bases and J lost 4 bases. The CDR3 coding sequence is TGTGCCAGTAGTCGTCGACAGGGAAAGAATCAGCCCCAGCATTTT. Its translation: CASSRRQGKNQPQHF.

This clonotype was seen repeatedly, ten times or more. The chain has TRBV20-1 and TRBJ2-7; D may correspond to TRBD1 or TRBD2 (5 bases each). The V gene's germline CDR1 is DFQATT and CDR2 SNEGSKA (reference sequence). The ends were cut back, 1 base at V and 2 bases at J, with 9 bases in the middle. CDR3 length equals 13 residues. The DNA of the CDR3 is TGCAGTGCTAGAGGGCAGGGAGCCTACGAGCAGTACTTC. Translated, it gives CSARGQGAYEQYF.

This clonotype was observed many times. In nucleotides, the CDR3 is TGCAGTGCAGACACAGGGGGCGAGCAGTACTTC. Protein: CSADTGGEQYF. The chain carries TRBV20-1 and TRBJ2-7; 8 positions agree with TRBD1. The CDR3 is 11 amino acids. J was trimmed by 6 bases and V by 6 bases; bases with no gene match: 4. Germline CDR1 DFQATT, CDR2 SNEGSKA (reference sequence).

This clonotype was counted ten times or more. The rearrangement uses TRBV7-9 and TRBJ1-3; perhaps TRBD1 as D (5 bases). CDR3 length: 14 amino acids. The V gene lost 3 bases and the J gene lost 4 bases, with 10 bases spanning the gap. In germline, CDR1 is SEHNR, CDR2 FQNEAQ (reference sequence). CDR3 in amino acids: CASSFGGDGNTIYF. In nucleotides, the CDR3 is TGTGCCAGCAGCTTCGGGGGAGACGGAAACACCATATATTTT. The whole variable domain, remainder taken from reference TRBV7-9 and TRBJ1-3, is DTGVSQNPRHKITKRGQNVTFRCDPISEHNRLYWYRQTLGQGPEFLTYFQNEAQLEKSRLLSDRFSAERPKGSFSTLEIQRTEQGDSAMYLCASSFGGDGNTIYFGEGSWLTVV.

This clonotype was counted many times. This chain uses TRBV7-9 with TRBJ1-1; D possibly corresponds to TRBD1 (6 bases). Germline CDR1 SEHNR, CDR2 FQNEAQ (reference sequence). This CDR3 contains 13 residues. V was clipped by 4 bases and J by 3 bases, with 9 bases between them. The CDR3 loop reads CASSSQGDTEAFF. The CDR3 DNA is TGTGCCAGCAGCTCACAGGGTGACACTGAAGCTTTCTTT.